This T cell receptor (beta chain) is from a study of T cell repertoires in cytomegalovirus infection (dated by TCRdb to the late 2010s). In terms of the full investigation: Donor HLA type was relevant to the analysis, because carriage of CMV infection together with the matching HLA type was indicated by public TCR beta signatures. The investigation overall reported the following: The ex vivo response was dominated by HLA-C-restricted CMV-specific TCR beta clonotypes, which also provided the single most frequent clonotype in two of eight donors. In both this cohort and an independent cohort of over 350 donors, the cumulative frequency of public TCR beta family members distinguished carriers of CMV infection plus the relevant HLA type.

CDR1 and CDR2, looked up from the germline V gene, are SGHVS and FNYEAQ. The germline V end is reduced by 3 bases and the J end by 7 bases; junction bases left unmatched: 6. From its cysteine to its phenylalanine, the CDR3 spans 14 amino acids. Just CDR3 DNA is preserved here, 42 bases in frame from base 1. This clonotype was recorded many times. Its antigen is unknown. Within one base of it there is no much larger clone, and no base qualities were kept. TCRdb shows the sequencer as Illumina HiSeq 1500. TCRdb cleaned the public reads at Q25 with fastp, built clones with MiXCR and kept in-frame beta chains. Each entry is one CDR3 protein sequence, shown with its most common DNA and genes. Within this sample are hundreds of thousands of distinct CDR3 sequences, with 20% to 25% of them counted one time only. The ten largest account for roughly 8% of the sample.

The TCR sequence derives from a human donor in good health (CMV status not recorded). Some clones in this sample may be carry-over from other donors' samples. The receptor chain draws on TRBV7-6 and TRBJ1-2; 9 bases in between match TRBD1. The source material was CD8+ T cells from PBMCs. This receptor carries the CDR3 CASSLSGTGSGYTF. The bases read TGTGCCAGCAGCTTGTCCGGGACAGGGTCTGGCTACACCTTC.